This T cell receptor (beta chain) derives from a study of Graves' ophthalmopathy and Graves' hyperthyroidism. General study findings and limits: With around 69% sensitivity and approximately 73% specificity, the model predicted ophthalmopathy progression. Among thyroid clonotypes expanded above 0.001 frequency, most also appeared in blood.

CDR3 length: 17 residues. Germline CDR1 reads SGHTA; CDR2 reads FQGTGA. This clonotype was seen a few times. Its antigen is unidentified. The junction differs from germline at one of its ends, possibly a read error. Patients were excluded if they had other autoimmune diseases or uncontrolled infections, and likewise if pregnancy or lactation applied. As the starting material, more than 7.5 ml of fresh peripheral blood yielded the PBMCs. Amplified material comprised TCR beta CDR3 regions derived from RNA transcripts. HTBI primers were used in a first-round RT-PCR, which preceded a second-round multiplex PCR. TCRdb reprocessed the multiplex PCR reads with MiXCR, giving one entry per CDR3 protein. Among hundreds of thousands of distinct CDR3 sequences, about two fifths were seen once, and the ten largest hold over 2.5%.

The chain carries TRBV7-3 and TRBJ1-3; 8 bases map to TRBD1. Material: peripheral blood. This receptor was identified in an adult man with Graves' ophthalmopathy. For the CDR3, the DNA is TGCGCCAGCAGCCAAGGAGGACAGGGTAAGGCTGGAAACACCATATATTTT. Protein: CASSQGGQGKAGNTIYF.